Listed here is a single T cell receptor beta chain. Germline lookup yields CDR1 DFQATT and CDR2 SNEGSKA (reference sequence). The CDR3 is 14 amino acids. The ends lost 3 bases at V and 3 bases at J; junction bases unmatched: 6. This sample was taken from a study of blood T cell repertoires in COVID-19. TCRdb's copy holds only in-frame clones and misses some; the assay was immunoSEQ multiplex PCR. The sample consists of 200,000 to 250,000 clones, around 82% of them appearing once. Input material: PBMCs or T cells enriched from blood (not recorded which). This receptor was taken from a woman aged 40 to 49 with acute COVID-19. The chain combines TRBV20-1 with TRBJ2-3, with TRBD2 identical over 7 bases. CDR3 loop: CSASMEGGTDTQYF. The CDR3 DNA follows: TGCAGTGCTAGTATGGAGGGAGGGACAGATACGCAGTATTTT.